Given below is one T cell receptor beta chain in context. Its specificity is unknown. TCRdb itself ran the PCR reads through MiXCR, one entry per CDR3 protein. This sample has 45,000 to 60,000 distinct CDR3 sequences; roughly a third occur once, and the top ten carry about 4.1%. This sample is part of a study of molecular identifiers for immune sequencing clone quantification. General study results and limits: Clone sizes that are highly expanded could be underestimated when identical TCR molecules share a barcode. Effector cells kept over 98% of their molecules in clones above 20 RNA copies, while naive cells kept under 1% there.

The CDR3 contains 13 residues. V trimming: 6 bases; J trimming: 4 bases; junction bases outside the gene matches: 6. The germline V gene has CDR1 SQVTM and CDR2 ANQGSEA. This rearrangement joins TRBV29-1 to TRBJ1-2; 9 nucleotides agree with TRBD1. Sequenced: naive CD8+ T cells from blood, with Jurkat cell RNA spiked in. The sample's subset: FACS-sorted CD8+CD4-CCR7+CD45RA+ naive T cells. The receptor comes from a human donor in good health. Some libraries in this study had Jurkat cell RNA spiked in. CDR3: CSVWTGATYGYTF. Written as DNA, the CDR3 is TGCAGCGTCTGGACAGGGGCGACCTATGGCTACACCTTC.